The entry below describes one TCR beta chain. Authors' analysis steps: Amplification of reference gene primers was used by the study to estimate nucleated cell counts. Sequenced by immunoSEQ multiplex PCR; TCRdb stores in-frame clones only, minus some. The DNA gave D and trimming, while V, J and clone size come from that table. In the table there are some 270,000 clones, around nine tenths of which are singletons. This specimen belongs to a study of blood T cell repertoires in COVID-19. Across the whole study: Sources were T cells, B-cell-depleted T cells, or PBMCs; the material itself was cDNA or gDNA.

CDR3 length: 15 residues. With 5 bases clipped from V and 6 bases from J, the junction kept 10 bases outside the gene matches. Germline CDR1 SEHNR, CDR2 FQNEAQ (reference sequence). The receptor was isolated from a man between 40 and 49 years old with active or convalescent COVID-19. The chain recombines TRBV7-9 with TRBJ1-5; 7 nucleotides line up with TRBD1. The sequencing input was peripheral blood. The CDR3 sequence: CASSPQGELSQPQHF. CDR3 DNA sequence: TGTGCCAGCAGCCCGCAGGGGGAATTAAGTCAGCCCCAGCATTTT. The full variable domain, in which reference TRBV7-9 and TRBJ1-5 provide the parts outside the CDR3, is DTGVSQNPRHKITKRGQNVTFRCDPISEHNRLYWYRQTLGQGPEFLTYFQNEAQLEKSRLLSDRFSAERPKGSFSTLEIQRTEQGDSAMYLCASSPQGELSQPQHFGDGTRLSIL.